This T cell receptor beta chain was captured by sequencing in a study of blood T cell repertoires in COVID-19 (TCRdb year 2020). With regard to the full study: The collaborator samples originated in the United States, Italy and Spain and spanned the acute and convalescent phases of COVID-19. The prospective study material was composed of cDNA or gDNA derived from T cells, B-cell-depleted T cells, or PBMCs. The samples were drawn from two sources: the first 160 participants of the ongoing ImmuneRACE study, and 950 to 1,500 subjects contributed by 6 global collaborators. Where HLA class I and class II types were available, the types were taken from metadata supplied by the sample provider, not from assay-based typing. Subjects who had been exposed to COVID-19, were actively infected with it, or had recovered from it provided the deeply sampled blood TCRbeta repertoires that made up the dataset. The repertoires were released in a freely available public database intended as a resource for research on the immune response to SARS-CoV-2. Nearly every sample came with metadata listing a de-identified subject ID, COVID-19 status, age in years and sex. Overall study outcomes, separate from this receptor: How much clinical and demographic metadata was included differed by source and by participant, and the metadata was provided uncurated.

Participants in the prospective study were enrolled through a virtual design, were aged roughly 18 to 95 years, and lived in approximately 24 United States geographic areas. To assign participants to cohorts, the prospective study relied on clinical history that participants themselves reported in a screening survey and a study questionnaire. ImmuneRACE Cohort 3 recovered participants were defined by two consecutive negative NP/OP PCR tests, healthcare professional clearance, or symptom resolution. In the prospective study, whole blood, serum and a nasopharyngeal or oropharyngeal swab were collected from each participant by mobile phlebotomists. Participants in the prospective study had the option to provide additional blood draws and questionnaires over a 2-month period. Before DNA extraction, blood samples from the prospective study were shipped at room temperature or frozen. A word on this clone: It lacks a known antigen. No much larger clone is present one base from it, and per-base qualities are unavailable.

Here V drops 6 bases and J drops 1 base, and the junction holds 5 bases not matched to any gene. CDR1 and CDR2 were assigned from the germline V gene (reference sequence) as LNHDA and SQIVND. The CDR3 spans 15 residues, from the cysteine through the phenylalanine. The DNA shown is the 45-base CDR3, in frame from base 1. TCRbeta CDR3 regions were amplified from genomic DNA using the immunoSEQ Assay, a bias-controlled multiplex PCR. Under the source paper's analysis protocol: Within the assay, amplification of reference gene primers was used to estimate how many nucleated cells each sample contained. Sequence reads were collapsed and filtered to measure the absolute abundance of every unique TCRbeta CDR3 rearrangement. For each sample, productive Simpson clonality was calculated by taking the square root of Simpson's diversity index across productive rearrangements. The table comes from immuneACCESS by way of TCRdb, which keeps in-frame sequences with V and J called. Part of the clones is missing from these tables; in studies checked, under half for an unresolved V gene and the rest for unknown reasons. For V, J and clone size, that table is used; D and trimming come from the DNA. Here the sample has about 300,000 clones; 90% occur a single time. Of the sample, roughly 1.1% falls within the top ten clones.

Sequencing used PBMCs or T cells enriched from blood (not recorded which). The chain is assembled from TRBV19 and TRBJ2-4; a stretch of 8 junction bases matches TRBD2. This sequence was found in a woman under 40 who had recovered from COVID-19. The DNA is TGTGCCAGTAGGGACTCGGGGGGGGCCAAAAACATTCAGTACTTC. It codes for CASRDSGGAKNIQYF.